Listed here are 24 T cell receptor beta chains from one sample, sequenced in a study of response to subunit inactivated influenza vaccine. TCRdb fed the RT-PCR reads into MiXCR, producing one record per CDR3 protein. The sample includes fewer than 650,000 distinct CDR3 sequences, 13% seen only once; the top ten take under 15%. Sequences were derived from PBMCs from blood, sampled about 40 days after vaccination. The receptors were sampled from a middle-aged man who received an inactivated influenza vaccine.

This clonotype was picked up many times. In DNA form, the CDR3 reads TGTGCCAGCAGTTTGGGGGACAATCAGCCCCAGCATTTT. Translating it yields CASSLGDNQPQHF. This sequence joins TRBV12-3 or TRBV12-4 and TRBJ1-5; D possibly corresponds to TRBD1 (5 bases). The germline V and J ends were trimmed by 3 bases and 3 bases, with 6 bases remaining between them. The CDR3 spans 13 residues.

This clonotype has just a few counts. The V and J genes are TRBV7-2 and TRBJ2-1; TRBD2 might be the D (5 bases). The length of the CDR3 is 16 residues. Germline lookup yields CDR1 SGHTA and CDR2 FQGNSA. V lost 4 bases, J lost 0 bases, and 13 bases lay in between. For the CDR3, the DNA is TGTGCCAGCAGCTACCTAATTGGGAGCTCCTACAATGAGCAGTTCTTC. Its translation: CASSYLIGSSYNEQFF. Full variable domain (missing parts from reference TRBV7-2 and TRBJ2-1): GAGVSQSPSNKVTEKGKDVELRCDPISGHTALYWYRQSLGQGLEFLIYFQGNSAPDKSGLPSDRFSAERTGGSVSTLTIQRTQQEDSAVYLCASSYLIGSSYNEQFFGPGTRLTVL.

This clonotype appeared many times. The gene calls are TRBV5-1 and TRBJ2-5; D tentatively fits TRBD1 or TRBD2 (5 bases each). Germline V CDR1 and CDR2: SGHRS, YFSETQ. Trimming cost V 4 bases and J 5 bases, with 18 bases left between them. The CDR3 contains 15 residues. The CDR3 here is CASSPLGVPSETQYF. As DNA, the CDR3 is TGCGCCAGCAGCCCGCTGGGGGTCCCAAGCGAGACCCAGTACTTC. Complete variable domain (other parts from reference TRBV5-1 and TRBJ2-5): KAGVTQTPRYLIKTRGQQVTLSCSPISGHRSVSWYQQTPGQGLQFLFEYFSETQRNKGNFPGRFSGRQFSNSRSEMNVSTLELGDSALYLCASSPLGVPSETQYFGPGTRLLVL.

The table lists this clonotype with many counts. The chain recombines TRBV12-3 or TRBV12-4 with TRBJ2-5, with 12 bases matching TRBD2. CDR3 size: 18 residues. Trimming removed 6 bases from V and 1 base from J; junction bases left unmatched: 12. The CDR3 coding sequence is TGTGCCAGCAGATCCCACTCCGGGACTAGCGGGCCCCAAGAGACCCAGTACTTC. It yields the protein CASRSHSGTSGPQETQYF.

The chain joins TRBV10-3 to TRBJ2-1, with TRBD2 matching over 7 bases. CDR1 is ENHRY, CDR2 SYGVKD, per germline. J lost 1 base, V lost 6 bases, and 3 bases had no gene match. CDR3 length equals 14 residues. CDR3 sequence reads: CAIRGEGSYNEQFF. The CDR3 DNA is TGTGCCATCAGGGGGGAGGGATCCTACAATGAGCAGTTCTTC.

This sequence joins TRBV6-6 and TRBJ2-7; D perhaps matches TRBD2 (5 bases). Trimming took 5 bases from V and 2 from J, leaving 10 bases between them. Germline lookup yields CDR1 MNHNY and CDR2 SVGAGI (reference sequence). The CDR3 is 13 amino acids. The CDR3 DNA reads TGTGCCAGCAGTAGTCCGGGGACCTACGAGCAGTACTTC. It translates to CASSSPGTYEQYF.

There are many counts of this clonotype. V is TRBV20-1 and J is TRBJ2-7; no clear D. The CDR3 contains 14 residues. The ends were cut back, 0 bases at V and 2 bases at J, with 11 bases in the middle. From germline, CDR1 is DFQATT and CDR2 SNEGSKA (reference sequence). CDR3 DNA: TGCAGTGCTAGAGAGGGTTCCCGACCCTACGAGCAGTACTTC. Its translation is CSAREGSRPYEQYF.

The sample holds many counts of this clonotype. The J gene is TRBJ1-1, the V gene TRBV10-3; D is ambiguous. This CDR3 is built from 13 residues. Germline CDR1 reads ENHRY; CDR2 reads SYGVKD. The germline V and J ends were trimmed by 8 bases and 0 bases, with 10 bases remaining between them. CDR3 sequence reads: CAIQRALNTEAFF. The CDR3 DNA reads as TGTGCCATCCAGCGGGCCTTGAACACTGAAGCTTTCTTT.

This clonotype has only a few counts. The chain carries TRBV6-6 and TRBJ1-1; no reliable D call. The length of the CDR3 is 12 residues. Looked up from germline, CDR1 is MNHNY and CDR2 is SVGAGI (reference sequence). Between the trimmed V and J ends, which lost 5 bases and 5 bases, there was a span of 9 bases. This chain's CDR3 is CASSEMRTEAFF. The DNA for the CDR3 is TGTGCCAGCAGTGAGATGAGGACTGAAGCTTTCTTT.

This clonotype was seen more than once but under ten times. The V gene is TRBV12-3 or TRBV12-4, the J gene TRBJ2-7; weak D call: TRBD1 (6 bases). The ends were cut back, 5 bases at V and 3 bases at J, with 14 bases in the middle. CDR3 length: 14 amino acids. The CDR3 region is CASSQRQADYEQYF. Written as DNA, the CDR3 is TGTGCCAGCAGTCAGAGACAGGCCGACTACGAGCAGTACTTC.

The chain links TRBV27 to TRBJ1-1, with D unclear. Trimming shortened V by 7 bases and J by 4 bases, and 16 bases separated the two germline ends. Looked up from germline, CDR1 is MNHEY and CDR2 is SMNVEV (reference sequence). This CDR3 region has 14 residues. The CDR3 DNA is TGTGCCAGCACTCAGGCAGCGGGCATCACTGAAGCTTTCTTT. Its protein product is CASTQAAGITEAFF.

This clonotype was counted a few times. The chain recombines TRBV6-1 with TRBJ1-1; D is unclear. CDR1 is MNHNS, CDR2 SASEGT, per germline. The CDR3 length is 17 residues. Trimming stripped 0 bases from V and 3 bases from J, with 17 bases between. CDR3 sequence (DNA): TGTGCCAGCAGTGAAGCGCTTCAAGGCAGAGGAGACACTGAAGCTTTCTTT. This sequence encodes CASSEALQGRGDTEAFF.

Ten or more counts support this clonotype. The J gene is TRBJ2-2, the V gene TRBV29-1; the D is unclear. Germline V gene data show CDR1 as SQVTM and CDR2 as ANQGSEA. This CDR3 spans 14 amino acids. Trimming shortened V by 4 bases and J by 1 base, and 10 bases separated the two germline ends. CDR3 residues: CSVVSVENTGELFF. The CDR3 region has the DNA TGCAGCGTTGTAAGCGTCGAGAACACCGGGGAGCTGTTTTTT.

In this sample, this clonotype turned up a few times. The rearrangement uses TRBV7-2 and TRBJ1-1; the D gene is possibly TRBD1 (5 bases). CDR3 length: 14 residues. Deletions cut 5 bases from V and 3 bases from J, with 13 bases between. Germline V lookup: CDR1 SGHTA, CDR2 FQGNSA. The CDR3 loop reads CASSPLGGDTEAFF. CDR3 sequence (DNA): TGTGCCAGCAGCCCCCTCGGGGGGGACACTGAAGCTTTCTTT. Combining the CDR3 with reference TRBV7-2 and TRBJ1-1 gives the whole variable domain GAGVSQSPSNKVTEKGKDVELRCDPISGHTALYWYRQSLGQGLEFLIYFQGNSAPDKSGLPSDRFSAERTGGSVSTLTIQRTQQEDSAVYLCASSPLGGDTEAFFGQGTRLTVV.

Many counts were recorded for this clonotype. J is TRBJ1-5 and V is TRBV6-1; 7 bases line up with TRBD1. With V trimmed by 3 bases and J by 2 bases, 1 base remained unmatched. This CDR3 comprises 14 residues. Germline V gene sequence: CDR1 MNHNS, CDR2 SASEGT. The CDR3 region is CASSDTGGNQPQHF. CDR3 nucleotides: TGTGCCAGCAGTGACACAGGGGGCAATCAGCCCCAGCATTTT.

The chain uses TRBV5-1 and TRBJ1-1, with 7 bases aligning to TRBD1. The length of the CDR3 is 15 residues. J lost 0 bases, V lost 3 bases, and 5 bases had no gene match. The germline V gene has CDR1 SGHRS and CDR2 YFSETQ. The CDR3 region has the DNA TGCGCCAGCAGCTCCCGGGACAGCATGAACACTGAAGCTTTCTTT. Translation gives CASSSRDSMNTEAFF.

This clonotype was counted a few times. The V and J genes are TRBV4-3 and TRBJ1-2, with 8 bases that match TRBD1. Germline CDR1 is LGHNA and CDR2 is YSLEER. The CDR3 is 13 residues long. The V segment lost 5 bases and the J segment 5 bases; nucleotides outside the gene matches: 4. CDR3 DNA sequence: TGCGCCAGCAGCGTACAGGGGGGGTATGGCTACACCTTC. Residues: CASSVQGGYGYTF.

The CDR3 reads CAIGGQPLQETQYF. For the CDR3, the DNA is TGTGCCATCGGAGGGCAGCCGCTTCAAGAGACCCAGTACTTC. V and J are TRBV10-3 and TRBJ2-5; TRBD2 is a possible D gene (6 bases). The V end was cut by 8 bases, the J end by 2 bases, with 15 bases between. This CDR3 comprises 14 residues. CDR1 ENHRY and CDR2 SYGVKD come from the germline V gene.

This clonotype was seen more than once but under ten times. The chain couples TRBV20-1 to TRBJ1-2; no firm D call. The V and J ends lost 0 bases and 6 bases respectively, with 14 bases between them. Germline V gives CDR1 DFQATT, CDR2 SNEGSKA (reference sequence). The CDR3 has 14 residues. In nucleotides, the CDR3 is TGCAGTGCTAGAGATCTAGGCAGGAGGCATGGCTACACCTTC. Amino acid sequence: CSARDLGRRHGYTF.

The table lists this clonotype with a few counts. The chain uses TRBV28 and TRBJ1-2, with a possible D match to TRBD1 (5 bases). Trimming took off 8 bases at V and 3 bases at J, with 10 bases between the two ends. Germline CDR1 is MDHEN and CDR2 is SYDVKM. The CDR3 is made up of 12 amino acids. CDR3 nucleotide sequence: TGTGCCAGCGGCAGGGTTTACTATGGCTACACCTTC. As protein: CASGRVYYGYTF.

The chain couples TRBV11-2 to TRBJ1-1, with a weak D call TRBD1 (6 bases). Germline CDR1 reads SGHAT; CDR2 reads FQNNGV. V was pared by 1 base and J by 2 bases, with 11 bases between. CDR3 size: 15 residues. CDR3 region: CASSLARTVNTEAFF. CDR3 coding DNA: TGTGCCAGCAGCTTAGCCAGGACAGTCAACACTGAAGCTTTCTTT.

This clonotype turned up a few times. The J gene is TRBJ2-7, the V gene TRBV29-1; D possibly matches TRBD1 or TRBD2 (5 bases each). Germline values: CDR1 SQVTM, CDR2 ANQGSEA. V was pared by 4 bases and J by 5 bases, with 12 bases between. The CDR3 spans 12 residues. The CDR3 loop reads CSVGEGRNEQYF. In DNA form, the CDR3 reads TGCAGCGTTGGAGAGGGACGGAACGAGCAGTACTTC.

This clonotype has more than one count but fewer than ten. The CDR3 region has the DNA TGTGCCACCAGCAGTGGTGGGAAGGGTGAGACCCAGTACTTC. Translation gives CATSSGGKGETQYF. V and J are TRBV15 and TRBJ2-5; D gene unclear. Germline CDR1 and CDR2: LNHNV and YYDKDF (reference sequence). V was cut by 3 bases and J by 5 bases, with 13 bases left in between. CDR3 length: 14 residues.

The chain carries TRBV7-2 and TRBJ2-2; 7 bases are shared with TRBD1. V lost 6 bases, J lost 0 bases, and 7 bases stayed unmatched. The CDR3 spans 16 residues. Germline V CDR1 and CDR2: SGHTA, FQGNSA. The CDR3 protein is CASSAIGTANTGELFF. The DNA for the CDR3 is TGTGCCAGCAGTGCGATCGGGACAGCGAACACCGGGGAGCTGTTTTTT. Drawing the rest from reference TRBV7-2 and TRBJ2-2, the complete variable domain is GAGVSQSPSNKVTEKGKDVELRCDPISGHTALYWYRQSLGQGLEFLIYFQGNSAPDKSGLPSDRFSAERTGGSVSTLTIQRTQQEDSAVYLCASSAIGTANTGELFFGEGSRLTVL.